A selection of T cell receptor beta chains follows, all from one sample in a study of cytotoxic CD8 clonotypes in ibrutinib-treated CLL. Profiling relied on immunoSEQ multiplex PCR, and the TCRdb table lists in-frame clones only, not all of them. The sample includes about 140,000 clones, 80% seen only once; the top ten take 7.5% to 8%. Sample: PBMCs, taken after 36 months of ibrutinib treatment. Receptors originate from a human donor with chronic lymphocytic leukemia. CDR3s include the opening cysteine and the closing phenylalanine or tryptophan. A D gene is named only where the DNA matches it firmly. The listing skips clone size in some rows; elsewhere it reads once, few, many or a size class.

j_call,v_call,clone_size,d_call,cdr3_aa,cdr3_nt
TRBJ1-5,TRBV7-9,-,-,CASSLVGQPQHF,TGTGCCAGCAGCTTAGTTGGCCAGCCCCAGCATTTT
TRBJ1-2,TRBV29-1,-,-,CSVADGTNYGYTF,TGCAGCGTTGCGGACGGGACTAACTATGGCTACACCTTC
TRBJ1-1,TRBV29-1,-,-,CSVYKDHTEAFF,TGCAGCGTTTATAAGGACCACACTGAAGCTTTCTTT
TRBJ1-2,TRBV27,-,-,CASSLLSGGLGAGYTF,TGTGCCAGCAGTTTATTGTCGGGTGGGTTGGGGGCCGGCTACACCTTC
TRBJ1-2,TRBV7-9,-,-,CASSPTLAWGSETNYGYTF,TGTGCCAGCAGCCCCACGTTGGCCTGGGGCAGCGAGACTAACTATGGCTACACCTTC
TRBJ2-7,TRBV6-6,-,-,CASSYGDSLGGYEQYF,TGTGCCAGCAGTTACGGGGACAGTCTAGGGGGGTACGAGCAGTACTTC
TRBJ1-4,TRBV7-2,-,-,CASSQASREKLFF,TGTGCCAGCAGCCAGGCCAGCCGTGAAAAACTGTTTTTT
TRBJ2-2,TRBV6-5,-,-,CASSYPDRAGELFF,TGTGCCAGCAGTTACCCGGATAGGGCCGGGGAGCTGTTTTTT
TRBJ2-1,TRBV4-1,few,-,CASSQILGNYNEQFF,TGCGCCAGCAGCCAGATCCTAGGGAACTACAATGAGCAGTTCTTC
TRBJ1-1,TRBV21-1,-,-,CASSNRIEAFF,TGTGCCAGCAGCAACCGGATTGAAGCTTTCTTT
TRBJ2-7,TRBV6-1,few,TRBD1,CASSATTGGLEQYF,TGTGCCAGCAGTGCTACGACAGGGGGTCTCGAGCAGTACTTC
TRBJ2-1,TRBV15,-,TRBD2,CATSRDLLAGFSYNEQFF,TGTGCCACCAGCAGAGATCTACTAGCGGGATTTTCCTACAATGAGCAGTTCTTC
TRBJ2-1,TRBV7-9,-,TRBD2,CASRRTSGRSSYNEQFF,TGTGCCAGCAGACGGACTAGCGGGCGGAGCTCCTACAATGAGCAGTTCTTC
TRBJ1-6,TRBV19,-,-,CASSILNTQKPASPLHF,TGTGCCAGTAGTATACTAAACACCCAGAAGCCCGCGTCACCCCTCCACTTT
TRBJ1-1,TRBV5-1,-,-,CASSLLDGSQAFF,TGCGCCAGCAGCTTGCTGGACGGGAGCCAAGCTTTCTTT
TRBJ1-5,TRBV4-1,-,-,CASSQLGQGLARQHF,TGCGCCAGCAGCCAATTGGGGCAGGGGTTGGCCAGGCAGCATTTT
TRBJ1-1,TRBV11-3,-,TRBD1,CASSSGTGNAFF,TGTGCCAGCAGCTCGGGGACAGGGAATGCTTTCTTT
TRBJ2-7,TRBV18,-,-,CASSPRSESGEQYF,TGTGCCAGCTCACCACGGTCGGAATCCGGCGAGCAGTACTTC
TRBJ2-7,TRBV6-6,-,TRBD1,CASSYSRGQSAYEQYF,TGTGCCAGCAGTTACTCCCGGGGACAGAGTGCCTACGAGCAGTACTTC
TRBJ1-5,TRBV6-1,few,-,CASSEGGTPNQPQHF,TGTGCCAGCAGTGAAGGAGGGACACCTAATCAGCCCCAGCATTTT
TRBJ2-1,TRBV9,few,TRBD1,CASSVAWDRGREFF,TGTGCCAGCAGCGTAGCTTGGGACAGGGGGCGGGAGTTCTTC
TRBJ1-1,TRBV12-5,-,TRBD1,CASPSQGVTEAFF,TGTGCTAGCCCCTCACAGGGGGTAACTGAAGCTTTCTTT
TRBJ2-2,TRBV15,-,-,CATSRGYMTNTGELFF,TGTGCCACCAGCAGAGGATACATGACGAACACCGGGGAGCTGTTTTTT
TRBJ1-2,TRBV7-6,-,-,CASSPQGTYGYTF,TGTGCCAGCAGCCCCCAAGGGACCTATGGCTACACCTTC
TRBJ2-1,TRBV6-6,-,-,CASSDPTGRDFSEQFF,TGTGCCAGCAGCGACCCGACAGGACGGGACTTTAGTGAGCAGTTCTTC
TRBJ2-5,TRBV5-1,-,TRBD2,CASTHSGSQETQYF,TGCGCCAGCACCCATAGCGGGAGCCAAGAGACCCAGTACTTC
TRBJ2-7,TRBV6-6,-,-,CASSYSELGREQYF,TGTGCCAGCAGTTACTCGGAATTGGGACGCGAGCAGTACTTC
TRBJ2-2,TRBV6-6,-,TRBD2,CASSDELAGNTGELFF,TGTGCCAGCAGCGACGAGCTAGCGGGGAACACCGGGGAGCTGTTTTTT
TRBJ1-5,TRBV6-1,few,-,CASSEGEDSDQPQHF,TGTGCCAGCAGTGAAGGGGAGGACAGCGATCAGCCCCAGCATTTT
TRBJ2-4,TRBV7-9,-,-,CASSPREKNIQYF,TGTGCCAGCAGCCCCCGGGAAAAAAACATTCAGTACTTC
TRBJ1-6,TRBV10-3,few,TRBD1,CAISPGGDSPLHF,TGTGCCATCAGTCCAGGGGGGGATTCACCCCTCCACTTT
TRBJ2-1,TRBV4-1,-,TRBD1,CASSQDRASNEQFF,TGCGCCAGCAGCCAGGACAGGGCTAGCAATGAGCAGTTCTTC
TRBJ1-2,TRBV30,-,-,CAWSVGRITKGGYTF,TGTGCCTGGAGTGTGGGCCGGATCACCAAAGGGGGCTACACCTTC
TRBJ1-3,TRBV6-5,once,-,CASSQDSSGNTIYF,TGTGCCAGCAGTCAGGACAGCTCTGGAAACACCATATATTTT
TRBJ2-1,TRBV21-1,-,-,CASSRPGLRGTYNEQFF,TGTGCCAGCAGCCGCCCAGGGTTGCGGGGGACCTACAATGAGCAGTTCTTC
TRBJ1-2,TRBV7-9,-,-,CASSLEGSWYGYTF,TGTGCCAGCAGCTTAGAAGGGAGTTGGTATGGCTACACCTTC
TRBJ2-2,TRBV11-3,few,-,CASSSRLTPGPSNTGELFF,TGTGCCAGCAGCTCCCGACTCACTCCAGGACCTTCGAACACCGGGGAGCTGTTTTTT
TRBJ2-7,TRBV5-1,-,-,CASSGWQEAYEQYF,TGCGCCAGCAGCGGCTGGCAGGAGGCCTACGAGCAGTACTTC
TRBJ2-2,TRBV15,-,TRBD2,CATSTTWVAGNTGELFF,TGTGCCACCAGCACTACTTGGGTAGCGGGAAACACCGGGGAGCTGTTTTTT
TRBJ2-7,TRBV19,few,TRBD1,CASSEFLPGQGTHEQYF,TGTGCCAGTAGTGAGTTCTTACCGGGACAGGGAACCCACGAGCAGTACTTC
TRBJ2-3,TRBV2,-,-,CASQRVTQYF,TGTGCCAGCCAGAGAGTAACGCAGTATTTT
TRBJ1-5,TRBV19,few,-,CASSGTGNQPQHF,TGTGCCAGTAGTGGGACCGGTAATCAGCCCCAGCATTTT
TRBJ2-5,TRBV7-8,-,-,CASSFVSAGLPETQYF,TGTGCCAGCAGCTTCGTATCAGCGGGCCTCCCAGAGACCCAGTACTTC
TRBJ2-1,TRBV7-3,-,TRBD2,CASSSGTSGRARQFF,TGTGCCAGCAGCTCTGGGACTAGCGGGAGGGCACGGCAGTTCTTC
TRBJ2-1,TRBV5-1,-,-,CASSLGGNEQFF,TGCGCCAGCAGCCTCGGGGGCAATGAGCAGTTCTTC
TRBJ1-5,TRBV4-1,-,-,CASSQENSRSDGNQPQHF,TGCGCCAGCAGCCAAGAGAACAGCCGATCGGATGGCAATCAGCCCCAGCATTTT
TRBJ2-3,TRBV29-1,-,-,CSPVGITDTQYF,TGCAGCCCAGTTGGGATCACAGATACGCAGTATTTT
TRBJ2-7,TRBV6-5,once,-,CASRNNAYEQYF,TGTGCCAGCAGAAACAATGCCTACGAGCAGTACTTC
TRBJ1-4,TRBV9,-,-,CASSVDLGGGEKLFF,TGTGCCAGCAGCGTAGACTTAGGAGGAGGTGAAAAACTGTTTTTT
TRBJ2-7,TRBV11-2,-,-,CAGGSNSYEQYF,TGTGCCGGAGGGAGCAATTCCTACGAGCAGTACTTC
TRBJ2-1,TRBV5-6,-,TRBD1,CASSLLQGAVNEQFF,TGTGCCAGCAGCTTGTTACAGGGGGCGGTCAATGAGCAGTTCTTC
TRBJ1-2,TRBV5-1,-,-,CASSPGPGEAGYTF,TGCGCCAGCAGCCCCGGACCAGGGGAAGCTGGCTACACCTTC
TRBJ1-2,TRBV28,-,-,CASRPFGGASIGYTF,TGTGCCAGCAGGCCCTTTGGCGGGGCGTCCATTGGCTACACCTTC
TRBJ2-4,TRBV5-1,-,TRBD2,CASSGIAGGPLNIQYF,TGCGCCAGCAGCGGGATAGCGGGAGGGCCTTTAAACATTCAGTACTTC
TRBJ1-4,TRBV27,-,-,CASSFLAGIGEKLFF,-
TRBJ1-2,TRBV5-4,-,-,CASSQPAGRGGYTF,TGTGCCAGCAGCCAGCCTGCAGGGAGGGGTGGCTACACCTTC
TRBJ1-2,TRBV5-6,-,TRBD1,CASSPWDRAYGYTF,TGTGCCAGCAGCCCCTGGGACAGGGCCTATGGCTACACCTTC